This T cell receptor beta chain comes out of a study of blood T cell repertoires in COVID-19. Study summary: The study drew acute and convalescent COVID-19 samples from the United States, Italy and Spain. The cDNA or gDNA used as material had been derived from T cells, B-cell-depleted T cells, or PBMCs.

As handled by the study authors: Amplification from reference gene primers served as the basis for estimated nucleated cell counts. The data were produced by immunoSEQ multiplex PCR, yet TCRdb's version contains in-frame clones alone and is incomplete. The DNA was the basis for D and trimming; V, J and clone size are from that table. Of 110,000 to 150,000 clones in the sample, roughly 80% were seen once. The germline V gene encodes CDR1 KGHSH and CDR2 LQKENI. CDR3 size: 14 residues. The junction had 10 bases not matched to a gene; V was cut back by 9 bases and J by 8 bases. The sequence derives from a woman older than 75 with acute or convalescent COVID-19. The chain combines TRBV18 with TRBJ2-1; 10 nucleotides line up with TRBD1. The sequenced material came from peripheral blood. CDR3 sequence (DNA): TGTGCCAGTTACCGACAGGGGGCGAGCCATGAGCAGTTCTTC. Its translation is CASYRQGASHEQFF.